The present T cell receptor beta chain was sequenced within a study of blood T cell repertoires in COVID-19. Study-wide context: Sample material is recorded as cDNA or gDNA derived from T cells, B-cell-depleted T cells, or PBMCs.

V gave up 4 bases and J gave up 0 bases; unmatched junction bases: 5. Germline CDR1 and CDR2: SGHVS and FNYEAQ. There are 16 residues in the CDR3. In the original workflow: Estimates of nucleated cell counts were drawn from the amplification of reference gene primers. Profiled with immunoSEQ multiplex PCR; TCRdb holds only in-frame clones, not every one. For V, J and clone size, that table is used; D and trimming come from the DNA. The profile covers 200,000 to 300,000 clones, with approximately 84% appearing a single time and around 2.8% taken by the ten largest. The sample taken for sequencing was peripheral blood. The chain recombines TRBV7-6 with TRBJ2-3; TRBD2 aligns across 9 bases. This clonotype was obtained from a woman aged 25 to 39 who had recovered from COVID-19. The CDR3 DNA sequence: TGTGCCAGCAGCTCCCTAGCGGGGAGTAGCACAGATACGCAGTATTTT. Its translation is CASSSLAGSSTDTQYF. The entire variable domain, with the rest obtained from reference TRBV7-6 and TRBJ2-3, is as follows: GAGVSQSPRYKVTKRGQDVALRCDPISGHVSLYWYRQALGQGPEFLTYFNYEAQQDKSGLPNDRFSAERPEGSISTLTIQRTEQRDSAMYRCASSSLAGSSTDTQYFGPGTRLTVL.